These T cell receptor beta chains were read from a single sample in a study of response to subunit inactivated influenza vaccine. TCRdb ran MiXCR on the RT-PCR reads and lists one entry per CDR3 protein. In the table there are hundreds of thousands of distinct CDR3 sequences, around 8% of which are singletons. This specimen consisted of PBMCs from blood, obtained around 25 months after vaccination. The receptors shown here come from a man aged 50 to 69 who received an inactivated influenza vaccine. The CDR3 runs from the conserved cysteine through the conserved F or W. A D gene is named only where the DNA matches it firmly. Not every row has a clone size; where given, it reads once, few, many or a size class.

clone size	V gene	J gene	D gene	CDR3 DNA	CDR3 protein
few	TRBV12-3/TRBV12-4	TRBJ1-5	NA	TGTGCCAGCAGAGTAGGGGATAATAGCAATCAGCCCCAGCATTTT	CASRVGDNSNQPQHF
NA	TRBV5-1	TRBJ1-3	TRBD1	TGCGCCAGCAGTCCGGGACAGACCTCTGGAAACACCATATATTTT	CASSPGQTSGNTIYF
NA	TRBV18	TRBJ1-1	NA	TGTGCCAGCTCCACGCGGACAGCCACTGAAGCTTTCTTT	CASSTRTATEAFF
many	TRBV11-2	TRBJ2-1	NA	TGTGCCAGCAGCCTGTCCGGCCGGTACAATGAGCAGTTCTTC	CASSLSGRYNEQFF
few	TRBV6-2/TRBV6-3	TRBJ2-7	NA	TGTGCCAGCAGTTACGTCGGCCCCAAGCGGGAGCAGTACTTC	CASSYVGPKREQYF
many	TRBV20-1	TRBJ2-7	NA	TGCAGTGCTAGAGTGGCGGAGCGGCAGTACTTC	CSARVAERQYF
NA	TRBV9	TRBJ2-5	NA	TGTGCCAGCAGCGTAGGCAGGGCTGAGACCCAGTACTTC	CASSVGRAETQYF
many	TRBV10-3	TRBJ2-6	NA	TGTGCCATCAGTGTGAACTCTGGGGCCAACGTCCTGACTTTC	CAISVNSGANVLTF
NA	TRBV2	TRBJ2-3	NA	TGTGCCAGCAGTGCGCGGGGGACATCAGATACGCAGTATTTT	CASSARGTSDTQYF
NA	TRBV11-2	TRBJ2-1	TRBD2	TGTGCCAGCAGCCCTAGCGGGAGATACAATGAGCAGTTCTTC	CASSPSGRYNEQFF
many	TRBV20-1	TRBJ2-3	NA	TGCAGTGCTAGAGATACCCGCACAGATACGCAGTATTTT	CSARDTRTDTQYF
few	TRBV20-1	TRBJ2-5	NA	TGCAGTGATCCAGACCAAGAGACCCAGTACTTC	CSDPDQETQYF
few	TRBV5-5	TRBJ2-1	NA	TGTGCCAGCAGCATCCGGGACTGGAACAATGAGCAGTTCTTC	CASSIRDWNNEQFF
many	TRBV5-1	TRBJ2-3	NA	TGCGCCAGCAGCTTGGGTGGAGCTACAGATACGCAGTATTTT	CASSLGGATDTQYF
many	TRBV2	TRBJ1-1	NA	TGTGCCAGCATGGGCAGGGGAATCACTGAAGCTTTCTTT	CASMGRGITEAFF
NA	TRBV28	TRBJ1-5	NA	TGTGCCAGCAGTCCTTTAGATCTCCGGAGCAATCAGCCCCAGCATTTT	CASSPLDLRSNQPQHF
few	TRBV18	TRBJ2-2	TRBD2	TGTGCCAGCTCACCACGGACTAGCGGGAGAGGGAACACCGGGGAGCTGTTTTTT	CASSPRTSGRGNTGELFF
many	TRBV29-1	TRBJ1-1	NA	TGCAGCGTTGAATTACGGTTCGGGAACACTGAAGCTTTCTTT	CSVELRFGNTEAFF
NA	TRBV5-1	TRBJ1-1	NA	TGCGCCAGCAGCTTTGAGGCAGATTCAACCTCTGAAGCTTTCTTT	CASSFEADSTSEAFF
many	TRBV16	TRBJ2-3	NA	TGTGCCAGCAGCCATTGGACTGATTGGGATACGCAGTATTTT	CASSHWTDWDTQYF
NA	TRBV28	TRBJ1-5	NA	TGTGCCAGCAGTTTAGAGGCAGGGGCAAATCAGCCCCAGCATTTT	CASSLEAGANQPQHF
NA	TRBV4-1	TRBJ2-5	NA	TGCGCCAGCAGCCAAGAATTAAGGCTTCAGACCCAGTACTTC	CASSQELRLQTQYF
few	TRBV9	TRBJ2-3	NA	TGTGCCAGCAGCGTAGAACCAGGCCGCACAGATACGCAGTATTTT	CASSVEPGRTDTQYF
few	TRBV20-1	TRBJ2-5	TRBD2	TGCAGTGCCCCAGCGGGAGTTCATGAGACCCAGTACTTC	CSAPAGVHETQYF
few	TRBV29-1	TRBJ2-3	NA	TGCAGCGTTGAACCAGGGGAGGGGCCAGATACGCAGTATTTT	CSVEPGEGPDTQYF
few	TRBV7-2	TRBJ2-2	NA	TGTGCCAGCAGCTCCCGACACCTTACCACCGGGGAGCTGTTTTTT	CASSSRHLTTGELFF
many	TRBV2	TRBJ2-3	TRBD2	TGTGCCAGCAGTCCCCGGACTAGCGGACTCACAGATACGCAGTATTTT	CASSPRTSGLTDTQYF
few	TRBV7-8	TRBJ2-7	NA	TGTGCCAGCAGCTTAGCGTCGCGCTCGAAGCAGTACTTC	CASSLASRSKQYF
few	TRBV12-3/TRBV12-4	TRBJ2-2	NA	TGTGCCAGCAGTTTTGGGGGCCGGGAGCTGTTTTTT	CASSFGGRELFF
many	TRBV5-1	TRBJ2-2	NA	TGCGCCAGCAGCTTGGCTGGGAAAAACACCGGGGAGCTGTTTTTT	CASSLAGKNTGELFF
NA	TRBV2	TRBJ1-5	TRBD1	TGTGCCTGCAGGGACAGAGGCAATCACCCCCAGCATTTT	CACRDRGNHPQHF
NA	TRBV15	TRBJ2-3	TRBD2	TGTGCCACCAGCCAACTAGCGGACACAGATACGCAGTATTTT	CATSQLADTDTQYF
many	TRBV28	TRBJ1-1	NA	TGTGCCAGCAGTTCGACGTTTGAAGCTTTCTTT	CASSSTFEAFF
many	TRBV2	TRBJ1-5	NA	TGTGCCAGCCGCCCGTACAGGGACTACAATCAGCCCCAGCATTTT	CASRPYRDYNQPQHF
few	TRBV29-1	TRBJ2-1	TRBD2	TGCAGCGTTGTCGCGGGGGGGCACAATGAGCAGTTCTTC	CSVVAGGHNEQFF
few	TRBV6-5	TRBJ1-2	NA	TGTGCCAGCAGTACCGATACAGGGAGACCCAACTATGGCTACACCTTC	CASSTDTGRPNYGYTF
many	TRBV29-1	TRBJ2-7	NA	TGCAGCGTTGGCAGGGGTGCGGAGCAGTACTTC	CSVGRGAEQYF
NA	TRBV5-1	TRBJ2-5	NA	TGCGCCAGCAGCTTTGCTCCGCGACGCGAAGAGACCCAGTACTTC	CASSFAPRREETQYF
many	TRBV20-1	TRBJ2-1	TRBD2	TGCAGTGCTAGGCGACTAGCGGGAGTTTATGAGCAGTTCTTC	CSARRLAGVYEQFF
many	TRBV28	TRBJ1-2	NA	TGTGCCAGCAGTTTCTCAATTTACACTATCGATGGCTACACCTTC	CASSFSIYTIDGYTF
many	TRBV11-1	TRBJ2-3	TRBD2	TGTGCCAGCAGCCCGCCGATCGGGAGGGCCGATACGCAGTATTTT	CASSPPIGRADTQYF
NA	TRBV6-1	TRBJ2-5	NA	TGTGCCAGCATAGGACCCCGAGGGGGAGAGACCCAGTACTTC	CASIGPRGGETQYF
many	TRBV28	TRBJ2-2	TRBD1	TGTGCCAGCAGGTTACAGGGGGCAAAGAACACCGGGGAGCTGTTTTTT	CASRLQGAKNTGELFF
NA	TRBV18	TRBJ1-4	NA	TGTGCCAGCTCACCCGCCGAGGGTTCCAATGAAAAACTGTTTTTT	CASSPAEGSNEKLFF
NA	TRBV18	TRBJ2-5	TRBD1	TGTGCCAGCTCACCAGGACCGGGACAGAGAGAGACCCAGTACTTC	CASSPGPGQRETQYF
few	TRBV30	TRBJ2-5	NA	TGTGCCTGGAGCCCTTTTGCGGGGTCAGAGACCCAGTACTTC	CAWSPFAGSETQYF
few	TRBV19	TRBJ1-1	NA	TGTGCCAGTAGTAGCCCGGGACATCCGAACACTGAAGCTTTCTTT	CASSSPGHPNTEAFF
NA	TRBV4-3	TRBJ2-2	TRBD2	TGCGCCAGCAGCCAAGGCCGGAGCGGGAGCCCGAACACCGGGGAGCTGTTTTTT	CASSQGRSGSPNTGELFF
NA	TRBV7-3	TRBJ1-4	NA	TGTGCCAGCAGCTTAATATTAGTGGCTGAAAAACTGTTTTTT	CASSLILVAEKLFF
NA	TRBV27	TRBJ2-5	NA	TGTGCCAGCAGTTTCGAGGGGCGCGGGGAGACCCAGTACTTC	CASSFEGRGETQYF
few	TRBV28	TRBJ1-2	TRBD1	TGTGCCAGCAGTTCCCCCACAGGGGGCGTAGGATATGGCTACACCTTC	CASSSPTGGVGYGYTF
NA	TRBV12-3/TRBV12-4	TRBJ2-5	NA	TGTGCCAGCAGTTTAAGGTCCTCGACGGGGCCACAAGAGACCCAGTACTTC	CASSLRSSTGPQETQYF
many	TRBV7-2	TRBJ2-1	TRBD2	TGTGCCAATATAATTGGGCGGGAGGGCCGGAATGAGCAGTTCTTC	CANIIGREGRNEQFF
NA	TRBV9	TRBJ2-3	NA	TGTGCCAGCAGCGTAGTCCGGGGAGATACGCAGTATTTT	CASSVVRGDTQYF